The 30 T cell receptor beta chains below all came from one sample that was sequenced in a study of T cell responses to AZD1222 COVID-19 vaccine. TCRdb's table, derived via immunoSEQ multiplex PCR, lists solely in-frame clones and lacks some. This table has 120,000 or so clones, 70% to 90% appearing once. The sample in question was peripheral blood, obtained on day 0 of AZD1222 vaccination. These receptors came from an adult in good health.

The rearrangement links TRBV2 to TRBJ1-4; perhaps TRBD1 as D (5 bases). CDR3 size: 15 residues. From germline, CDR1 is SNHLY and CDR2 FYNNEI. V gave up 3 bases and J gave up 11 bases, with 19 bases separating them. CDR3 in amino acids: CASSERGRTAPKLFF. The DNA for the CDR3 is TGTGCCAGCAGTGAGAGGGGTCGAACGGCCCCGAAACTGTTTTTT. Variable domain in full (rest from reference TRBV2 and TRBJ1-4): EPEVTQTPSHQVTQMGQEVILRCVPISNHLYFYWYRQILGQKVEFLVSFYNNEISEKSEIFDDQFSVERPDGSNFTLKIRSTKLEDSAMYFCASSERGRTAPKLFFGSGTQLSVL.

The chain joins TRBV6-5 to TRBJ1-1; TRBD1 is a possible D gene (5 bases). The CDR3 sequence is 15 residues long. The germline V and J ends were trimmed by 4 bases and 5 bases, with 17 bases remaining between them. Germline CDR1 and CDR2: MNHEY and SVGAGI. The CDR3 nucleotides are TGTGCCAGCAGTTCCCACATCCTGGGGGGGACTGAAGCTTTCTTT. Protein: CASSSHILGGTEAFF.

The chain is built from TRBV30 and TRBJ1-1; D might be TRBD1 (5 bases). From germline, CDR1 is GTSNPN and CDR2 SVGIG (reference sequence). CDR3 length: 13 amino acids. Trimming pared 4 bases from V and 3 bases from J, leaving 12 bases between. CDR3 sequence (DNA): TGTGCCTGGACCGCGGGGCTTTACACTGAAGCTTTCTTT. It encodes CAWTAGLYTEAFF.

The chain is built from TRBV7-9 and TRBJ1-3; perhaps TRBD1 as D (5 bases). The CDR3 loop spans 17 amino acids. Germline loops: CDR1 SEHNR, CDR2 FQNEAQ (reference sequence). Between the trimmed V and J ends, which lost 5 bases and 8 bases, there was a span of 25 bases. DNA for the CDR3: TGTGCCAGCAGCCCCCCTCCTTGGGGGAATCTCGGGGACACCATATATTTT. The encoded protein is CASSPPPWGNLGDTIYF.

This chain joins TRBV24-1 and TRBJ2-1; 7 positions match TRBD1. The CDR3 is made up of 14 amino acids. Trimming took 4 bases from V and 6 from J; bases not matched to a gene: 5. Germline assignment: CDR1 KGHDR and CDR2 SFDVKD. CDR3 in amino acids: CATSEPGQLNEQFF. CDR3 DNA: TGTGCCACCAGTGAGCCGGGACAGCTCAATGAGCAGTTCTTC.

The rearrangement joins TRBV3-1 (or the pseudogene TRBV3-2) to TRBJ2-7; D gene ambiguous. Germline V gene lookup returns CDR1 LGHDT and CDR2 YNNKEL (reference sequence). The V and J ends lost 3 bases and 0 bases respectively, with 3 bases between them. CDR3 length: 12 residues. This chain's CDR3 is CASSHFSYEQYF. CDR3 DNA sequence: TGTGCCAGCAGCCATTTCTCCTACGAGCAGTACTTC.

The V call is TRBV2, the J call TRBJ1-6; no firm D call. Between the trimmed V and J ends, which lost 6 bases and 9 bases, there was a span of 18 bases. Germline CDR1 and CDR2: SNHLY and FYNNEI. This CDR3 region has 15 residues. The CDR3 nucleotides read TGTGCCAGCAGGTCCCGGTGGCAATCAGGTTCACCCCTCCACTTT. Its translation: CASRSRWQSGSPLHF.

This chain joins TRBV5-1 and TRBJ1-1; D may be TRBD1 (5 bases). CDR3 size: 11 residues. Deletions cut 6 bases from V and 3 bases from J, with 6 bases between. Germline assignment: CDR1 SGHRS and CDR2 YFSETQ. CDR3 sequence reads: CASKGDTEAFF. CDR3 DNA: TGCGCCAGCAAAGGGGACACTGAAGCTTTCTTT.

This chain connects TRBV5-1 to TRBJ2-1, with D possibly matching TRBD2 (6 bases). V was cut by 0 bases and J by 7 bases, with 17 bases left in between. The germline CDR1 and CDR2 sequences are SGHRS and YFSETQ. There are 16 residues in the CDR3. The CDR3 loop reads CASSLGGSPGANEQFF. In nucleotides, the CDR3 is TGCGCCAGCAGCTTGGGGGGGTCTCCGGGAGCTAATGAGCAGTTCTTC.

This clone showed up just a few times. This chain links TRBV11-3 with TRBJ2-3; 9 bases map to TRBD1. This CDR3 is built from 14 residues. J was trimmed by 4 bases and V by 4 bases; bases with no gene match: 3. Germline V lookup: CDR1 SGHNT, CDR2 YENEEA. CDR3 sequence reads: CASSSGTGSDTQYF. CDR3 coding DNA: TGTGCCAGCAGCTCCGGGACAGGGTCAGATACGCAGTATTTT.

This clone was detected only a few times. The rearrangement uses TRBV30 and TRBJ1-2, with D possibly TRBD1 on 6 matching bases. V dropped 1 base and J dropped 3 bases, with 9 bases sitting between them. CDR1 and CDR2 (germline): GTSNPN, SVGIG (reference sequence). This CDR3 is 13 amino acids long. CDR3 sequence (DNA): TGTGCCTGGAGTGACAGGGCGTACTATGGCTACACCTTC. This codes for CAWSDRAYYGYTF.

Here the CDR3 DNA reads TGTGCCAGCAGCTTGAAGGACCGGATCAATCAGCCCCAGCATTTT. Its protein is CASSLKDRINQPQHF. This rearrangement joins TRBV5-6 to TRBJ1-5; D uncertain. The CDR3 is made up of 15 amino acids. Germline V gene data show CDR1 as SGHDT and CDR2 as YYEEEE. V shed 1 base and J shed 3 bases, with 11 bases lying between them.

The chain is built from TRBV14 and TRBJ1-2; unclear D gene. This CDR3 spans 13 amino acids. Germline CDR1 is SGHDN and CDR2 is FVKESK. V was pared by 4 bases and J by 2 bases, with 8 bases between. The CDR3 sequence is CASSLVANYGYTF. The CDR3 DNA is TGTGCCAGCAGCCTAGTGGCGAACTATGGCTACACCTTC.

This clone was found a few times. This chain joins TRBV19 and TRBJ1-5; perhaps TRBD1 as D (6 bases). CDR1 is LNHDA, CDR2 SQIVND, per germline (reference sequence). Trimming took 8 bases from V and 1 from J, leaving 21 bases between them. There are 17 residues in the CDR3. DNA of the CDR3: TGTGCCAGTGGGGGCGAGGGAGGGTTTGTGAGCAATCAGCCCCAGCATTTT. It specifies CASGGEGGFVSNQPQHF.

The V gene is TRBV19, the J gene TRBJ2-1; TRBD1 is a possible D gene (5 bases). In germline, CDR1 is LNHDA, CDR2 SQIVND (reference sequence). The CDR3 is 14 amino acids. Trimming took 5 bases from V and 8 from J, leaving 16 bases between them. CDR3 sequence: CASSLQGMMYEQFF. The CDR3 DNA is TGTGCCAGTAGTCTTCAGGGTATGATGTATGAGCAGTTCTTC.

This chain links TRBV11-3 with TRBJ1-4, with a possible D match to TRBD1 (6 bases). V lost 3 bases and J 2 bases, leaving 10 bases between the germline ends. Germline CDR1 is SGHNT and CDR2 is YENEEA. The CDR3 has 15 residues. CDR3 nucleotide sequence: TGTGCCAGCAGCTTTCGGACAGCTACTAATGAAAAACTGTTTTTT. This translates into CASSFRTATNEKLFF.

The chain has TRBV29-1 and TRBJ2-5; no firm D call. CDR3 length: 12 amino acids. Germline CDR1 is SQVTM and CDR2 is ANQGSEA. Between the trimmed V and J ends, which lost 4 bases and 2 bases, there was a span of 8 bases. CDR3 sequence reads: CSVVLSQETQYF. The CDR3, as DNA: TGCAGCGTTGTCCTGTCTCAAGAGACCCAGTACTTC. Drawing the rest from reference TRBV29-1 and TRBJ2-5, the complete variable domain is SAVISQKPSRDICQRGTSLTIQCQVDSQVTMMFWYRQQPGQSLTLIATANQGSEATYESGFVIDKFPISRPNLTFSTLTVSNMSPEDSSIYLCSVVLSQETQYFGPGTRLLVL.

The genes are TRBV10-2 and TRBJ1-2, with D possibly matching TRBD1 (5 bases). Germline CDR1 WSHSY, CDR2 SAAADI. The CDR3 extends over 13 amino acids. Trimming shortened V by 2 bases and J by 3 bases, and 7 bases separated the two germline ends. DNA of the CDR3: TGCGCCAGCAGTGAGCAGGGAGACTATGGCTACACCTTC. Its protein is CASSEQGDYGYTF.

The genes are TRBV5-5 and TRBJ2-2; TRBD2 matches 8 bases. Germline CDR1 and CDR2: SGHKS and YYEKEE (reference sequence). CDR3 size: 18 residues. Trimming took 0 bases from V and 0 from J; bases not matched to a gene: 7. The DNA of the CDR3 is TGTGCCAGCAGCTTGGCCTTTGGAGCGGGAGCGAACACCGGGGAGCTGTTTTTT. The encoded protein is CASSLAFGAGANTGELFF.

V usage is TRBV5-1 and J usage is TRBJ2-6; D perhaps matches TRBD1 (6 bases). The CDR3 runs 17 residues. Germline V CDR1 and CDR2: SGHRS, YFSETQ. With 2 bases removed from V and 1 base from J, the gap between germline ends came to 13 bases. The CDR3 protein is CASSLWTERSGANVLTF. The CDR3 region has the DNA TGCGCCAGCAGCTTATGGACAGAGCGGTCTGGGGCCAACGTCCTGACTTTC.

CDR3 loop: CASSLGRGGAGQPQHF. DNA of the CDR3: TGTGCCAGCAGCTTAGGTAGAGGAGGGGCGGGTCAGCCCCAGCATTTT. The chain combines TRBV7-9 with TRBJ1-5, with D perhaps TRBD1 (5 bases). CDR3 length: 16 amino acids. V was cut by 1 base and J by 6 bases, with 16 bases left in between. Looked up from germline, CDR1 is SEHNR and CDR2 is FQNEAQ (reference sequence).

The chain employs TRBV21-1 and TRBJ1-1. TRBV21-1 is a pseudogene locus. This CDR3 contains 14 residues. The CDR3 reads CASSKEGGNTEAFF. The CDR3 DNA reads TGTGCCAGCAGCAAAGAGGGCGGGAACACTGAAGCTTTCTTT.

The chain joins TRBV11-2 to TRBJ1-2, with D perhaps TRBD1 (6 bases). V was shortened by 5 bases and J by 4 bases, with 14 bases between the two germline ends. The CDR3 contains 14 residues. Germline V gene data show CDR1 as SGHAT and CDR2 as FQNNGV. The CDR3 coding sequence is TGTGCCAGCAGCCCCTCGACAGGCGGCTATGGCTACACCTTC. Encoded protein: CASSPSTGGYGYTF.

This clone has more than one count but fewer than ten. The chain recombines TRBV18 with TRBJ1-5; D is unclear. Germline V gene sequence: CDR1 KGHSH, CDR2 LQKENI. The V end lost 6 bases, the J end lost 2 bases, and 14 bases lay between the germline ends. The CDR3 loop spans 15 amino acids. The CDR3 nucleotides read TGTGCCAGCTCTCCGAGGGAGGTTGGCAATCAGCCCCAGCATTTT. This encodes CASSPREVGNQPQHF.

The chain uses TRBV2 and TRBJ2-5; 10 bases are shared with TRBD1. V lost 10 bases and J lost 5; bases outside the gene matches: 7. Germline CDR1 SNHLY, CDR2 FYNNEI. This CDR3 has 13 residues. CDR3 protein: CATRQGAGETQYF. CDR3 coding DNA: TGTGCCACCCGACAGGGGGCCGGGGAGACCCAGTACTTC.

The chain carries TRBV10-3 and TRBJ1-4; no reliable D call. CDR1 ENHRY and CDR2 SYGVKD come from the germline V gene. This CDR3 has 12 residues. Trimming cost V 6 bases and J 2 bases, with 4 bases left between them. This CDR3 reads CAISSTNEKLFF. CDR3 DNA sequence: TGTGCCATCAGCTCGACTAATGAAAAACTGTTTTTT.

V gene TRBV5-1 combines with J gene TRBJ2-7; D assignment may be TRBD1 or TRBD2 (6 bases each). CDR1 SGHRS and CDR2 YFSETQ come from the germline V gene. The V gene lost 1 base and the J gene lost 3 bases, with 14 bases spanning the gap. The CDR3 consists of 15 residues. CDR3: CASSLSGAGSYEQYF. Here the CDR3 DNA reads TGCGCCAGCAGCTTGTCGGGGGCGGGAAGCTACGAGCAGTACTTC.

This rearrangement joins TRBV5-1 to TRBJ1-4; possible D gene TRBD1, 5 bases. The CDR3 spans 13 residues. Germline V lookup: CDR1 SGHRS, CDR2 YFSETQ. V lost 1 base and J 8 bases, leaving 9 bases between the germline ends. CDR3 sequence (DNA): TGCGCCAGCAGCTTGACAGGCGGGGAAAAACTGTTTTTT. Amino acid sequence: CASSLTGGEKLFF.

This chain uses TRBV6-5 with TRBJ1-2; D not resolved. The CDR3 consists of 11 residues. Trimming cost V 11 bases and J 9 bases, with 16 bases left between them. Germline lookup yields CDR1 MNHEY and CDR2 SVGAGI. The CDR3 DNA is TGTGCCGTCTCACCTTGGGGTAGCTACACCTTC. It yields the protein CAVSPWGSYTF.

The chain is built from TRBV14 and TRBJ2-7, with D perhaps TRBD1 (6 bases). The CDR3 contains 14 residues. The V gene's germline CDR1 is SGHDN and CDR2 FVKESK. V was pared by 4 bases and J by 2 bases, with 12 bases between. CDR3 DNA sequence: TGTGCCAGCAGCCGGGAGACAGGTACCTACGAGCAGTACTTC. It is translated as CASSRETGTYEQYF.